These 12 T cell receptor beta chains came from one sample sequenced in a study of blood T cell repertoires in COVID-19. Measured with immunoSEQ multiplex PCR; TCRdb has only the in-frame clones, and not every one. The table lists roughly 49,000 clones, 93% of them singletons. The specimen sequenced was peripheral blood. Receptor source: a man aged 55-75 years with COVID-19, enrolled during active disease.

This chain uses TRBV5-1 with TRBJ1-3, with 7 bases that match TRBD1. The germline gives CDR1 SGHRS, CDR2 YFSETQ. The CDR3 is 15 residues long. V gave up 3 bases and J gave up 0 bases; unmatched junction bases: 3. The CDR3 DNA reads TGCGCCAGCAGCTCCGGGACAGTCTCTGGAAACACCATATATTTT. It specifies CASSSGTVSGNTIYF.

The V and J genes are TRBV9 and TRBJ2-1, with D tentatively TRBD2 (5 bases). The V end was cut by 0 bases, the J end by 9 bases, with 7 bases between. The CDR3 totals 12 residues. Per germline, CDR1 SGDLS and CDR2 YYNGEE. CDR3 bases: TGTGCCAGCAGCGTAGGTAGCGCTGAGCAGTTCTTC. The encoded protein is CASSVGSAEQFF.

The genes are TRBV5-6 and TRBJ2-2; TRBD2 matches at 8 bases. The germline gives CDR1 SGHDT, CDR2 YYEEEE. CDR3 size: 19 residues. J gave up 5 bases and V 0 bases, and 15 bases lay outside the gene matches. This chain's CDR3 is CASSLAGVAGSLLTGELFF. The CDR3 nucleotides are TGTGCCAGCAGCTTGGCCGGAGTAGCGGGATCCTTGTTGACCGGGGAGCTGTTTTTT.

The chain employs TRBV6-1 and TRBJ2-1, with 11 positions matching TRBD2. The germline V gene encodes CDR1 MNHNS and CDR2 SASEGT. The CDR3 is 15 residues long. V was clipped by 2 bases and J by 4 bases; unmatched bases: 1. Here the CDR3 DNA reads TGTGCCAGCAGTGAAACTAGCGGGGGTTACAATGAGCAGTTCTTC. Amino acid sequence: CASSETSGGYNEQFF.

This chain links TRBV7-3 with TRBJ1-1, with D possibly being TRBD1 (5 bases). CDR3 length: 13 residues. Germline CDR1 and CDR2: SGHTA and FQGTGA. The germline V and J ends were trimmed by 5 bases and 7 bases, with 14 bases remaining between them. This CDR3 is CASSQGVHGEAFF. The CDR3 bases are TGTGCCAGCAGCCAAGGGGTACACGGTGAAGCTTTCTTT.

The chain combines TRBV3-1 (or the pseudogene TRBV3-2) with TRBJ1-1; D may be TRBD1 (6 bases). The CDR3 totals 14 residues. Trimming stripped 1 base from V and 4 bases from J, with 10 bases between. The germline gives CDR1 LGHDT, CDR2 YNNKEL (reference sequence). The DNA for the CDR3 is TGTGCCAGCAGCCAAGTGGGGGCGCGCACTGAAGCTTTCTTT. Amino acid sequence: CASSQVGARTEAFF.

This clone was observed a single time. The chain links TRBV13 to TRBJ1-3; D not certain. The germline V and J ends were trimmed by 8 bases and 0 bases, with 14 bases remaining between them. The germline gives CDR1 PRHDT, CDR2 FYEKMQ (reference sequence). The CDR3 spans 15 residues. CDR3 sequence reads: CASHGERLSGNTIYF. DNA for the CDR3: TGTGCCAGCCACGGGGAGCGGCTCTCTGGAAACACCATATATTTT. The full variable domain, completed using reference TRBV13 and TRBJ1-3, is AAGVIQSPRHLIKEKRETATLKCYPIPRHDTVYWYQQGPGQDPQFLISFYEKMQSDKGSIPDRFSAQQFSDYHSELNMSSLELGDSALYFCASHGERLSGNTIYFGEGSWLTVV.

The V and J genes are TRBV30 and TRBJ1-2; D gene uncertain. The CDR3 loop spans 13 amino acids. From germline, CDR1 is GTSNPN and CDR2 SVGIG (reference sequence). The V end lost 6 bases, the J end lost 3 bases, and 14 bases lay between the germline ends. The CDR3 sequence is CACPLAVYYGYTF. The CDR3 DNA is TGTGCCTGCCCACTAGCGGTTTACTATGGCTACACCTTC.

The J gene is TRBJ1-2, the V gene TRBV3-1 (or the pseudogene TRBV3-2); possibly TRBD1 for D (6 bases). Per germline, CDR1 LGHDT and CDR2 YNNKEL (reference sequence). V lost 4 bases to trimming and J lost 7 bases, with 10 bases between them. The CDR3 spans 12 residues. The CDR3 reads CASSLDRRGYTF. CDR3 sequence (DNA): TGTGCCAGCAGCCTCGACAGGCGTGGCTACACCTTC.

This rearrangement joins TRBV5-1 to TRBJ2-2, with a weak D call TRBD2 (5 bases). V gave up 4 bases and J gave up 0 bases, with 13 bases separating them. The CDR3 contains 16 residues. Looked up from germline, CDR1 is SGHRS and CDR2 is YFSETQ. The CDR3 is CASSQRESANTGELFF. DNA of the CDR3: TGCGCCAGCAGCCAAAGGGAGAGCGCGAACACCGGGGAGCTGTTTTTT. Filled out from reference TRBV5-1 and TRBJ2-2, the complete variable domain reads KAGVTQTPRYLIKTRGQQVTLSCSPISGHRSVSWYQQTPGQGLQFLFEYFSETQRNKGNFPGRFSGRQFSNSRSEMNVSTLELGDSALYLCASSQRESANTGELFFGEGSRLTVL.

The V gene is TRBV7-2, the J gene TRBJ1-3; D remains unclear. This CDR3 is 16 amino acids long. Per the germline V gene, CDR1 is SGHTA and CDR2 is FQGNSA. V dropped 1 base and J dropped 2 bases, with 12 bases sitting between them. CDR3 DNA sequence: TGTGCCAGCAGCTTAGGACGAGGGCGGGCTGGAAACACCATATATTTT. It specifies CASSLGRGRAGNTIYF.

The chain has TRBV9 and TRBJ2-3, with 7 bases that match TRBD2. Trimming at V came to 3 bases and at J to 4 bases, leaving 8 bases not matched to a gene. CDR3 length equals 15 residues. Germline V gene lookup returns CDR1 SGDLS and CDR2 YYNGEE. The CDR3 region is CASSETSGKADTQYF. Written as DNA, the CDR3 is TGTGCCAGCAGCGAGACAAGCGGGAAGGCAGATACGCAGTATTTT.